This T cell receptor (beta chain) is from a study of cytomegalovirus exposure and HLA in healthy donors. Overall study context: Findings of an earlier analysis included about 100 million unique TCR beta sequences from some 200 million T cells. The study, taken as a whole, reports: It has been reported that TCR beta sequences accurately predicted the HLA-A and HLA-B alleles of most subjects.

Worth noting for this clone: What it binds is not known.

The PCR made use of 60 Vbeta and 13 Jbeta primers. Assay used: immunoSEQ multiplex PCR; TCRdb lists only in-frame clones, some missing. The table records under 200,000 clones, around 88% of them present only once. Sample: PBMCs. The TCR originated in a middle-aged man in good health and CMV-seropositive.

The CDR3 DNA follows: TGTGCCAGCAGCGTAGCAGGGGCTGCCTACGAGCAGTACTTC. Translation: CASSVAGAAYEQYF. The V call is TRBV9, the J call TRBJ2-5, with a weak D call TRBD1 (6 bases). The J call may be mistaken, given a closer DNA end match to TRBJ2-7. The CDR3 is 14 residues long. The germline V gene has CDR1 SGDLS and CDR2 YYNGEE.